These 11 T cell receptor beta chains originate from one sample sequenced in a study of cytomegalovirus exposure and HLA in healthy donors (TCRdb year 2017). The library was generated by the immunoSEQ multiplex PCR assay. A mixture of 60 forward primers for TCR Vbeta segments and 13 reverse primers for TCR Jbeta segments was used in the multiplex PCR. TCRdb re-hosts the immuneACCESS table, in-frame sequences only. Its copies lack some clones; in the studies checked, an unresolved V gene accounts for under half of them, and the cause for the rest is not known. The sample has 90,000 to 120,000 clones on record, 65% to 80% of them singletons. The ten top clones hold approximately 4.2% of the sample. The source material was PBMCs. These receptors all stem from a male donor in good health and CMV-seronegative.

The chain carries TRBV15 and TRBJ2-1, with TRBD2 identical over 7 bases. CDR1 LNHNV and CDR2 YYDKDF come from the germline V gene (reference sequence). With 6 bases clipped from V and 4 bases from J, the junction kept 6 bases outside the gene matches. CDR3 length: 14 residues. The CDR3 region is CATSGGGSYNEQFF. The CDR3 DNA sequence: TGTGCCACCAGTGGCGGGGGATCTTACAATGAGCAGTTCTTC.

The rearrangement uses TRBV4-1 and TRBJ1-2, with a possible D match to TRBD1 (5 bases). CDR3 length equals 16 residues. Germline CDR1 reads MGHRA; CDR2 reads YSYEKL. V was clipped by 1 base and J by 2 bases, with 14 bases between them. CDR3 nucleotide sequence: TGCGCCAGCAGCCAAGGCGGGGCAGGGTGGAACTATGGCTACACCTTC. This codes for CASSQGGAGWNYGYTF.

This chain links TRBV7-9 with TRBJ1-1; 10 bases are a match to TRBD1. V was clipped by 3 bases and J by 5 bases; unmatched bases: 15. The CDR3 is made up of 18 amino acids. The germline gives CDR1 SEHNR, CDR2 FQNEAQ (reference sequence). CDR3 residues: CASSFPGNEDRGRTEAFF. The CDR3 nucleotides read TGTGCCAGCAGCTTCCCGGGGAATGAGGACAGGGGGAGGACTGAAGCTTTCTTT.

CDR3 sequence (DNA): TGTGCCAGTAGTCGGACAGAAAATAATTCACCCCTCCACTTT. Protein product: CASSRTENNSPLHF. The chain employs TRBV19 and TRBJ1-6, with TRBD1 as a possible D gene (6 bases). The CDR3 covers 14 residues. The germline V gene encodes CDR1 LNHDA and CDR2 SQIVND (reference sequence). Trimming cost V 5 bases and J 5 bases, with 10 bases left between them.

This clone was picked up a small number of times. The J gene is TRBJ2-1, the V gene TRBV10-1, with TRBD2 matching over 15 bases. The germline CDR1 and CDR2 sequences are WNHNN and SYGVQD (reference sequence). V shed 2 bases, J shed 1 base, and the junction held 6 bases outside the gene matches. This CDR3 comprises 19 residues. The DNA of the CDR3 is TGCGCCAGCAGTGAGCTTAAAGGACTAGCGGGGGGGTCCTACAATGAGCAGTTCTTC. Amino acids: CASSELKGLAGGSYNEQFF.

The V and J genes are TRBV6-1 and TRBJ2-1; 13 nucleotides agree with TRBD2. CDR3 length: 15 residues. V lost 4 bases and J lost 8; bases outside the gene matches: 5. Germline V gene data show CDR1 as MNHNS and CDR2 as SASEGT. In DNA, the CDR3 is TGTGCCAGCAGTGGGACTAGCGGGAGTAACGATGAGCAGTTCTTC. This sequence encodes CASSGTSGSNDEQFF.

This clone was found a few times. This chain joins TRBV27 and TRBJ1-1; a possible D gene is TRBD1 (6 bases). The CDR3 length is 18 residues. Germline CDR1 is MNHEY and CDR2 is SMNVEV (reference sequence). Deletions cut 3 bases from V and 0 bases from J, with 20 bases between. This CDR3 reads CASSFHREVRDMNTEAFF. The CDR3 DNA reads TGTGCCAGCAGTTTCCACAGGGAAGTGAGGGATATGAACACTGAAGCTTTCTTT.

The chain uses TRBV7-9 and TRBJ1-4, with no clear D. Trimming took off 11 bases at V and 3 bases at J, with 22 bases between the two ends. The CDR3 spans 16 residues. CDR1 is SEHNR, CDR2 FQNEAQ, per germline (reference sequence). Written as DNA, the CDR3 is TGTGCCGTCGAGATGGTGTCGGGTGAAGCTAATGAAAAACTGTTTTTT. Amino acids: CAVEMVSGEANEKLFF.

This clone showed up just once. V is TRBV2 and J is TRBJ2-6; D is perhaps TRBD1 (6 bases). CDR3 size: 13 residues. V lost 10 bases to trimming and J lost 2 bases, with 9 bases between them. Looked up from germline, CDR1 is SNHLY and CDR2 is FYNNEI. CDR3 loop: CATSGAGANVLTF. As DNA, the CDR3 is TGTGCCACATCAGGGGCTGGGGCCAACGTCCTGACTTTC.

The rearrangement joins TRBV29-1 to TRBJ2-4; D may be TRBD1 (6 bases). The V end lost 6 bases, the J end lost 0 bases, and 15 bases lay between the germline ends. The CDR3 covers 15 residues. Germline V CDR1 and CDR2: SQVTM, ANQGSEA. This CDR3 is CSVLQGSLAKNIQYF. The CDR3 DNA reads TGCAGCGTGCTACAGGGAAGCCTAGCCAAAAACATTCAGTACTTC.

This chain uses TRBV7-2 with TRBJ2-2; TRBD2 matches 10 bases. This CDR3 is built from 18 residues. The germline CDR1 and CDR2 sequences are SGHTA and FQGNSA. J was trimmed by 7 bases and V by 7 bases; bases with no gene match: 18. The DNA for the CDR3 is TGTGCCAGCACCACGCGCACGGCCCTAGCGGGAGCTGGCGGGGAGCTGTTTTTT. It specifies CASTTRTALAGAGGELFF. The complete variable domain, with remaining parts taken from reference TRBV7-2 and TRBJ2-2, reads GAGVSQSPSNKVTEKGKDVELRCDPISGHTALYWYRQSLGQGLEFLIYFQGNSAPDKSGLPSDRFSAERTGGSVSTLTIQRTQQEDSAVYLCASTTRTALAGAGGELFFGEGSRLTVL.